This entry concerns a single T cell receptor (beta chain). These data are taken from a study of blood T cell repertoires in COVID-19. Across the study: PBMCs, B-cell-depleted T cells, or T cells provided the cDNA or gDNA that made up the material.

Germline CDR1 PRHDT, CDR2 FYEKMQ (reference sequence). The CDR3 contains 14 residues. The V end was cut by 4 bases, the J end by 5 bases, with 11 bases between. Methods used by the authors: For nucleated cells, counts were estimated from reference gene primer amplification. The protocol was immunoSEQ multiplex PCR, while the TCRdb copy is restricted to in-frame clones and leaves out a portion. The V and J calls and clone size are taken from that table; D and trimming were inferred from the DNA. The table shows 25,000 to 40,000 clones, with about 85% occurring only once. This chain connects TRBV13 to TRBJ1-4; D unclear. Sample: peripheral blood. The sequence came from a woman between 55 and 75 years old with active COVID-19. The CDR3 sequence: CASSSAKANEKLFF. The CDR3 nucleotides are TGTGCCAGCAGCTCGGCCAAAGCGAATGAAAAACTGTTTTTT.